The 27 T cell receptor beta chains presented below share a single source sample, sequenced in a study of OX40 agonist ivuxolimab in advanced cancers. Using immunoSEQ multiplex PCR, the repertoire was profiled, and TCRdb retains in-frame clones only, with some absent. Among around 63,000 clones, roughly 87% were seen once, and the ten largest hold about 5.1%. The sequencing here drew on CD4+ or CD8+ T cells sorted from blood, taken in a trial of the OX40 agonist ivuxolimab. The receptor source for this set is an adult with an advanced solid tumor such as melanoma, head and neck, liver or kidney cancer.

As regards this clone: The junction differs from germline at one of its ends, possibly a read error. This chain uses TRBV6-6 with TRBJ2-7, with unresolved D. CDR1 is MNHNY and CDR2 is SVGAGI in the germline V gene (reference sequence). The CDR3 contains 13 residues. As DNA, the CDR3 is TGTGTCAGCACCTTCGGGTCTTACTACGAGCAGTACTTC. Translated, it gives CVSTFGSYYEQYF.

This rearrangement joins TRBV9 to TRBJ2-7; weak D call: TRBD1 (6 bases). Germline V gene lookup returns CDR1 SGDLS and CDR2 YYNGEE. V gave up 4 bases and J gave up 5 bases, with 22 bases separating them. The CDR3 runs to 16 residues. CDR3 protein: CASSFRQESWPHEQYF. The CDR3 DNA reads TGTGCCAGCAGCTTCCGACAGGAATCCTGGCCCCACGAGCAGTACTTC. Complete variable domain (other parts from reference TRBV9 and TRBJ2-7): DSGVTQTPKHLITATGQRVTLRCSPRSGDLSVYWYQQSLDQGLQFLIQYYNGEERAKGNILERFSAQQFPDLHSELNLSSLELGDSALYFCASSFRQESWPHEQYFGPGTRLTVT.

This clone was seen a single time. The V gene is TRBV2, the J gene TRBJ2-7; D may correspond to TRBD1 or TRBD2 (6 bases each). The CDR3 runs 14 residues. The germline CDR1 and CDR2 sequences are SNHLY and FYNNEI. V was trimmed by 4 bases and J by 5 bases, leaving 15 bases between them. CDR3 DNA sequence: TGTGCCAGCAGTGTGGACAGCGGGTATCACGAGCAGTACTTC. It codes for CASSVDSGYHEQYF.

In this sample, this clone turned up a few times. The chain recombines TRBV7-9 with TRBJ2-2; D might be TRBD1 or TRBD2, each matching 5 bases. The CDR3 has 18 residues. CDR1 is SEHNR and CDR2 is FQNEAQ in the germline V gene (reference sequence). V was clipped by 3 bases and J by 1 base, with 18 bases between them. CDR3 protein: CASSFTLRGPMNTGELFF. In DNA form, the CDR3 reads TGTGCCAGCAGCTTCACATTGAGGGGCCCAATGAACACCGGGGAGCTGTTTTTT.

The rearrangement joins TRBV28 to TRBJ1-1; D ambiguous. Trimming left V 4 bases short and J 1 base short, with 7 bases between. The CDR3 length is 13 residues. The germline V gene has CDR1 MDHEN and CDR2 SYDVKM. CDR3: CASSSYKNTEAFF. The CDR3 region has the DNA TGTGCCAGCAGTTCCTATAAGAACACTGAAGCTTTCTTT.

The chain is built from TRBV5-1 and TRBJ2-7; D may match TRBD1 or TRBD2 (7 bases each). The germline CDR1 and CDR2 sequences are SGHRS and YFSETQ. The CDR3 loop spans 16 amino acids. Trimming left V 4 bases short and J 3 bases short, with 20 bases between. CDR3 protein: CASSPTGGTDLYEQYF. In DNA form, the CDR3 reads TGCGCCAGCAGCCCGACCGGGGGGACAGATCTCTACGAGCAGTACTTC.

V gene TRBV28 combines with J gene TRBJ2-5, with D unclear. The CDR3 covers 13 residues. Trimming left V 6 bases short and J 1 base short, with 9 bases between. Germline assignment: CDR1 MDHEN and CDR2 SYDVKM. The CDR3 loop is CASSRPVQETQYF. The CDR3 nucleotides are TGTGCCAGCAGCCGTCCGGTCCAAGAGACCCAGTACTTC.

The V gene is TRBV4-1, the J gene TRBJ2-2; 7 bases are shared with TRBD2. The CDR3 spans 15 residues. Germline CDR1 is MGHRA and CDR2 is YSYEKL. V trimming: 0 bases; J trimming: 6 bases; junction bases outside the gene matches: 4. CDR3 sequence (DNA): TGCGCCAGCAGCCAAGAGGGAGGGGCCGCCGGGGAGCTGTTTTTT. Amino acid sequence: CASSQEGGAAGELFF.

CDR3: CASSFVRGANEQFF. The CDR3 region has the DNA TGTGCCAGCAGTTTTGTCAGGGGGGCCAATGAGCAGTTCTTC. The gene calls are TRBV27 and TRBJ2-1; tentative D call: TRBD1 (7 bases). Per the germline V gene, CDR1 is MNHEY and CDR2 is SMNVEV (reference sequence). The CDR3 loop spans 14 amino acids. Trimming removed 3 bases at V and 6 bases at J, with 12 bases between.

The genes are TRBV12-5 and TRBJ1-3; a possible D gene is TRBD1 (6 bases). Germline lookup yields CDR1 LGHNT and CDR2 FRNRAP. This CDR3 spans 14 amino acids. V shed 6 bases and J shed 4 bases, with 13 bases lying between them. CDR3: CASGGRTVGNTIYF. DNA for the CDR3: TGTGCTAGTGGAGGCAGGACAGTCGGAAACACCATATATTTT.

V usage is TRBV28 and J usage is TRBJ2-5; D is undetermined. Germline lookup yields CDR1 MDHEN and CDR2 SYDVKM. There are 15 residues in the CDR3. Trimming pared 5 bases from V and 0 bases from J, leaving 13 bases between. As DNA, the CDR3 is TGTGCCAGCAGTCAGACCCATTGGTACCAAGAGACCCAGTACTTC. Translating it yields CASSQTHWYQETQYF.

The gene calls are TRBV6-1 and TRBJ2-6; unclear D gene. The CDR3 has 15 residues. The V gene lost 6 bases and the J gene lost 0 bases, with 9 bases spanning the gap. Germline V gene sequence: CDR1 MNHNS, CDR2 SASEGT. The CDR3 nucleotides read TGTGCCAGCAGCCCCAAGGGCTCTGGGGCCAACGTCCTGACTTTC. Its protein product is CASSPKGSGANVLTF.

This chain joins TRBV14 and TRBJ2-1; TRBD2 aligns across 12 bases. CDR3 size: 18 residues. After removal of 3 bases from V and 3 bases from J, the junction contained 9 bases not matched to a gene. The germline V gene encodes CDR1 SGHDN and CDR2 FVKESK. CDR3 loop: CASSHLSGTSGYYNEQFF. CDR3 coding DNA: TGTGCCAGCAGCCACCTCAGCGGGACTAGCGGGTACTACAATGAGCAGTTCTTC.

CDR3 coding DNA: TGTGCCAGCAGCTTAGTTGGGGGGACCCAAGAGACCCAGTACTTC. Translated, it gives CASSLVGGTQETQYF. The chain is built from TRBV11-2 and TRBJ2-5; a possible D gene is TRBD2 (6 bases). Germline CDR1 is SGHAT and CDR2 is FQNNGV. This CDR3 is 15 amino acids long. The ends were cut back, 1 base at V and 1 base at J, with 10 bases in the middle.

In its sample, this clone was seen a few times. The CDR3 DNA reads TGTGCCAGCAGTCCCAGTCCCGGAGATGAGCAGTTCTTC. Its translation: CASSPSPGDEQFF. The V call is TRBV27, the J call TRBJ2-1, with D uncertain. CDR3 length equals 13 residues. Deletions cut 5 bases from V and 8 bases from J, with 13 bases between. Germline-derived CDR1 and CDR2 are MNHEY and SMNVEV (reference sequence).

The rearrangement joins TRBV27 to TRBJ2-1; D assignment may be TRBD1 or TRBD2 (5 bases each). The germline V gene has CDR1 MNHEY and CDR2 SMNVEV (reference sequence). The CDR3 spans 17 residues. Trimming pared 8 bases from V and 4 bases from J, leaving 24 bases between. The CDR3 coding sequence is TGTGCCAGCTCCGCCCAACCGGGACCATTAGAATACAATGAGCAGTTCTTC. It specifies CASSAQPGPLEYNEQFF.

CDR3 sequence (DNA): TGTGCCAGCAGACCCCCGGACATTAACGGCTACACCTTC. This translates into CASRPPDINGYTF. This chain links TRBV28 with TRBJ1-2; D may be TRBD1 (5 bases). V shed 6 bases and J shed 8 bases, with 16 bases lying between them. CDR3 size: 13 residues. Germline CDR1 MDHEN, CDR2 SYDVKM.

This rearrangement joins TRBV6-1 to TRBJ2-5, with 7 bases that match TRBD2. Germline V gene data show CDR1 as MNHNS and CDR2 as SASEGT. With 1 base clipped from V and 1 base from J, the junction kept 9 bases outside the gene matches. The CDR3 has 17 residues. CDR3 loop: CASSEGGGLTIQETQYF. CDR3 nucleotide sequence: TGTGCCAGCAGTGAAGGGGGGGGACTAACTATCCAAGAGACCCAGTACTTC.

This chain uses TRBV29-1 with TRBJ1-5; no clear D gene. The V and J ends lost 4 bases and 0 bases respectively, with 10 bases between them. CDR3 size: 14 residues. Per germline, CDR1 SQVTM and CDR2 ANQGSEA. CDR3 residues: CSVASGLSNQPQHF. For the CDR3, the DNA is TGCAGCGTTGCGAGCGGACTTAGCAATCAGCCCCAGCATTTT.

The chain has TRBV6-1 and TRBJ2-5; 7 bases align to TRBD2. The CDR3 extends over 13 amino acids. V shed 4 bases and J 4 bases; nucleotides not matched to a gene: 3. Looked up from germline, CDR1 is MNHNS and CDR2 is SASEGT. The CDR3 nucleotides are TGTGCCAGCAGTGGGGGGGGTGGAGAGACCCAGTACTTC. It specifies CASSGGGGETQYF.

The CDR3 region is CATRQGRYTQYF. Here the CDR3 DNA reads TGTGCCACCCGACAAGGAAGGTATACGCAGTATTTT. The genes are TRBV6-5 and TRBJ2-3; D gene unclear. With 10 bases removed from V and 7 bases from J, the gap between germline ends came to 15 bases. This CDR3 has 12 residues. The germline V gene has CDR1 MNHEY and CDR2 SVGAGI.

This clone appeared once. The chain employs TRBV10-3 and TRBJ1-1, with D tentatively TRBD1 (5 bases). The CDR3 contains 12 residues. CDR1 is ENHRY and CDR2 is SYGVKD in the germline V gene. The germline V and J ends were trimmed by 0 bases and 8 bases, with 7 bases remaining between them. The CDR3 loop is CAISESQVEAFF. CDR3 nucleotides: TGTGCCATCAGTGAGTCACAGGTCGAAGCTTTCTTT.

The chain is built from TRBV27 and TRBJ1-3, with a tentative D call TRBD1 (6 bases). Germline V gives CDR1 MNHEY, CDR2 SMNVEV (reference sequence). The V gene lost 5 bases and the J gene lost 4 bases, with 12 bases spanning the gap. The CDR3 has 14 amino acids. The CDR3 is CASSAQGRGNTIYF. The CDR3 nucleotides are TGTGCCAGCAGTGCACAGGGTCGGGGAAACACCATATATTTT.

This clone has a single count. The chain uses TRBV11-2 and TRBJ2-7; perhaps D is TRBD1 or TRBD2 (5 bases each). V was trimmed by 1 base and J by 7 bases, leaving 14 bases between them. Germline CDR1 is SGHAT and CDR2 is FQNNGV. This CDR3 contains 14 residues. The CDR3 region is CASSLGGDLREQYV. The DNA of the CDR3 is TGTGCCAGCAGCTTAGGAGGGGATTTGCGAGAGCAGTACGTC.

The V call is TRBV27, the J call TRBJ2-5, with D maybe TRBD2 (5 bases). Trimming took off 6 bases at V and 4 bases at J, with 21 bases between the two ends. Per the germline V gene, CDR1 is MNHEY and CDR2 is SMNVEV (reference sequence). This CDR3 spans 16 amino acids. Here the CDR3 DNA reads TGTGCCAGCAGCCCGGCTGAGGGTTCTTTCCCAGAGACCCAGTACTTC. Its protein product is CASSPAEGSFPETQYF.

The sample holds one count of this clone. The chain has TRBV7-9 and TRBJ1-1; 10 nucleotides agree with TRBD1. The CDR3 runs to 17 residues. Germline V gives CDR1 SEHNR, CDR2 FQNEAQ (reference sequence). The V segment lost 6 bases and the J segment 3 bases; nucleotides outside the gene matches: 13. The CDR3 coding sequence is TGTGCCAGCAGGCGTCCCCCCCGAGGGACAGGGGACACTGAAGCTTTCTTT. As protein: CASRRPPRGTGDTEAFF.

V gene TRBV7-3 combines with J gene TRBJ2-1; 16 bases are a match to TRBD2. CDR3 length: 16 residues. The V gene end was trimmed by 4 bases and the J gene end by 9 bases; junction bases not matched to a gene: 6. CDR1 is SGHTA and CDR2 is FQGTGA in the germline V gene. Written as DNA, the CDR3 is TGTGCCAGCAGCTCTTCAGGGACTAGCGGGAGGGGTGAGCAGTTCTTC. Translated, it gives CASSSSGTSGRGEQFF.